The 6 T cell receptor beta chains listed next were all sequenced from one sample in a study of shared clonotypes between healthy human individuals (TCRdb year 2020). Library construction relied on the immunoSEQ multiplex PCR assay. TCRdb holds this immuneACCESS table with in-frame rearrangements only. Some clones are missing; in checked studies, unresolved V genes explain under half, and the rest has no known cause. Across this sample there are some 630,000 clones, with about 78% seen only once. 1.8% of the sample is in the top ten clones. The specimen was memory CD4+ T cells sorted from blood. In the paper's terms, the cell subset or site label means: CD45RA-negative fraction. The receptors stem from a woman aged 25 to 39 in good health.

The CDR3 DNA follows: TGTGCCAGCAGTGACATCAGCCCCAGGAGCCAGCCCCAGCATTTT. It specifies CASSDISPRSQPQHF. The chain employs TRBV2 and TRBJ1-5; D is unclear. Germline V gene data show CDR1 as SNHLY and CDR2 as FYNNEI. The CDR3 is made up of 15 amino acids. Trimming left V 3 bases short and J 7 bases short, with 16 bases between.

This clone was picked up a small number of times. The J gene is TRBJ2-7, the V gene TRBV19; possible D gene TRBD2, 6 bases. Trimming shortened V by 3 bases and J by 2 bases, and 11 bases separated the two germline ends. The CDR3 contains 14 residues. From germline, CDR1 is LNHDA and CDR2 SQIVND (reference sequence). CDR3 protein: CASSMLREPYEQYF. The CDR3 DNA reads as TGTGCCAGTAGTATGTTACGGGAGCCCTACGAGCAGTACTTC.

The chain joins TRBV7-9 to TRBJ1-3; D gene unclear. The CDR3 consists of 13 residues. The V end was cut by 1 base, the J end by 6 bases, with 7 bases between. CDR1 SEHNR and CDR2 FQNEAQ come from the germline V gene (reference sequence). The DNA for the CDR3 is TGTGCCAGCAGCTTAGGAGGGAAAAACACCATATATTTT. Translation gives CASSLGGKNTIYF.

This clone has ten or more counts. V is TRBV7-8 and J is TRBJ1-5, with TRBD1 matching over 9 bases. Trimming at V came to 2 bases and at J to 11 bases, leaving 1 base not matched to a gene. CDR1 and CDR2 (germline): SGHVS, FQNEAQ. The CDR3 runs 12 residues. DNA for the CDR3: TGTGCCAGCAGCTTACGACAGGGGGCCCAGCATTTT. Encoded protein: CASSLRQGAQHF.

This clone was counted once. V gene TRBV19 combines with J gene TRBJ1-2; TRBD1 matches 12 bases. This CDR3 is built from 17 residues. Per germline, CDR1 LNHDA and CDR2 SQIVND (reference sequence). With 5 bases clipped from V and 6 bases from J, the junction kept 13 bases outside the gene matches. In DNA, the CDR3 is TGTGCCAGTAGTCTCAACGCAGGGACAGGGGGCGCGGATGGCTACACCTTC. It specifies CASSLNAGTGGADGYTF.

This chain joins TRBV10-1 and TRBJ2-2; D not resolved. V was cut by 0 bases and J by 0 bases, with 5 bases left in between. The V gene's germline CDR1 is WNHNN and CDR2 SYGVQD (reference sequence). The CDR3 runs to 15 residues. The CDR3 protein is CASSESGANTGELFF. The CDR3 bases are TGCGCCAGCAGTGAGTCAGGAGCGAACACCGGGGAGCTGTTTTTT.